The 20 T cell receptor beta chains reported below all come from one sample, sequenced in a study of long-term antiretroviral therapy in people with HIV. They ran version v3.0 of the immunoSEQ assay at survey level. Assay used: immunoSEQ multiplex PCR; TCRdb lists only in-frame clones, some missing. The table includes about 28,000 clones, about 95% detected once. Sequenced material: unsorted PBMCs, taken 6 to 6.5 years after starting antiretroviral therapy. All receptors derive from a man aged 30-40 years with HIV.

J is TRBJ2-7 and V is TRBV11-2, with TRBD1 matching 7 bases. The J segment lost 2 bases and the V segment lost 1 base, leaving 5 bases of the junction unmatched. The CDR3 totals 15 residues. Germline CDR1 reads SGHAT; CDR2 reads FQNNGV. The CDR3 DNA reads as TGTGCCAGCAGCTTAGGAGGGACAGTGGCCTACGAGCAGTACTTC. Amino acids: CASSLGGTVAYEQYF.

The gene calls are TRBV6-1 and TRBJ2-1; 7 bases agree with TRBD1. Germline lookup yields CDR1 MNHNS and CDR2 SASEGT. CDR3 length equals 14 residues. Trimming took 9 bases from V and 15 from J; bases not matched to a gene: 20. CDR3: CASLPDLGQRAAFF. DNA for the CDR3: TGTGCCAGTTTACCGGACCTGGGACAGCGAGCAGCGTTCTTC.

As regards this clone: The same CDR3 arises from other DNA sequences in this sample as well. The chain links TRBV4-1 to TRBJ1-1, with D possibly being TRBD1 (6 bases). V lost 1 base, J lost 1 base, and 10 bases lay in between. CDR1 and CDR2 (germline): MGHRA, YSYEKL. The CDR3 is 15 amino acids. This chain's CDR3 is CASSQGGPSNTEAFF. The CDR3 region has the DNA TGCGCCAGCAGCCAAGGGGGGCCATCGAACACTGAAGCTTTCTTT.

As regards this clone: Mismatch with germline at one junction end may stem from a read error. This rearrangement joins TRBV28 to TRBJ2-7; 9 bases agree with TRBD1. CDR3 length: 18 amino acids. CDR1 is MDHEN and CDR2 is SYDVKM in the germline V gene. The CDR3 DNA follows: TGTGCCAGCAGTTCCGGGGGACAGGGAACCCGTTACGAGTACGGGCAGTACTTC. Translating gives CASSSGGQGTRYEYGQYF.

The chain uses TRBV2 and TRBJ1-1; D remains ambiguous. Trimming pared 3 bases from V and 1 base from J, leaving 9 bases between. This CDR3 has 14 amino acids. The germline CDR1 and CDR2 sequences are SNHLY and FYNNEI. This CDR3 reads CASSERSRNTEAFF. The CDR3, as DNA: TGTGCCAGCAGTGAGCGGTCCCGGAACACTGAAGCTTTCTTT. Using reference TRBV2 and TRBJ1-1 for the parts outside the CDR3, the full variable domain is EPEVTQTPSHQVTQMGQEVILRCVPISNHLYFYWYRQILGQKVEFLVSFYNNEISEKSEIFDDQFSVERPDGSNFTLKIRSTKLEDSAMYFCASSERSRNTEAFFGQGTRLTVV.

The rearrangement joins TRBV6-6 to TRBJ1-1, with a weak D call TRBD1 (6 bases). Trimming took 2 bases from V and 5 from J, leaving 9 bases between them. Germline V gives CDR1 MNHNY, CDR2 SVGAGI (reference sequence). The CDR3 spans 13 residues. This CDR3 is CASSYGQGTEAFF. The CDR3 bases are TGTGCCAGCAGTTACGGGCAGGGGACTGAAGCTTTCTTT.

This clone occurred once. V is TRBV5-4 and J is TRBJ1-1, with 9 positions matching TRBD1. The CDR3 is 15 residues long. Germline lookup yields CDR1 SGHNT and CDR2 YYREEE (reference sequence). V dropped 3 bases and J dropped 0; count of bases not matched to a gene: 3. The chain's CDR3 is CASSSGTGLNTEAFF. The DNA for the CDR3 is TGTGCCAGCAGCTCCGGGACAGGGTTGAACACTGAAGCTTTCTTT. Full variable domain (missing parts from reference TRBV5-4 and TRBJ1-1): ETGVTQSPTHLIKTRGQQVTLRCSSQSGHNTVSWYQQALGQGPQFIFQYYREEENGRGNFPPRFSGLQFPNYSSELNVNALELDDSALYLCASSSGTGLNTEAFFGQGTRLTVV.

The genes are TRBV19 and TRBJ1-4; D is uncertain. This CDR3 is built from 13 residues. The V end lost 6 bases, the J end lost 3 bases, and 8 bases lay between the germline ends. Germline CDR1 is LNHDA and CDR2 is SQIVND (reference sequence). CDR3 sequence (DNA): TGTGCCAGTAGGGGGTCCCCTAATGAAAAACTGTTTTTT. Amino acid sequence: CASRGSPNEKLFF.

This chain uses TRBV7-3 with TRBJ2-2; the D is unclear. V lost 5 bases and J 7 bases, leaving 11 bases between the germline ends. The CDR3 contains 13 residues. The germline CDR1 and CDR2 sequences are SGHTA and FQGTGA. CDR3 in DNA: TGTGCCAGCAGCCCCTCGTTCGGCGGGGAGCTGTTTTTT. It codes for CASSPSFGGELFF. The whole variable domain, remainder taken from reference TRBV7-3 and TRBJ2-2, is GAGVSQTPSNKVTEKGKYVELRCDPISGHTALYWYRQSLGQGPEFLIYFQGTGAADDSGLPNDRFFAVRPEGSVSTLKIQRTERGDSAVYLCASSPSFGGELFFGEGSRLTVL.

Notes on this clone: Its ends do not fully match the called genes, so a read error is possible. The gene calls are TRBV19 and TRBJ2-3, with 8 bases matching TRBD2. The CDR3 loop spans 15 amino acids. The germline V gene encodes CDR1 LNHDA and CDR2 SQIVND (reference sequence). The CDR3 nucleotides read TGTGCCAGTAGGAGCGGGGGCACCAACACACATACGCAGTATTTT. The encoded protein is CASRSGGTNTHTQYF.

This chain uses TRBV7-8 with TRBJ1-5, with 8 positions matching TRBD1. J was trimmed by 0 bases and V by 5 bases; bases with no gene match: 6. Germline V gene data show CDR1 as SGHVS and CDR2 as FQNEAQ. The CDR3 is 16 residues long. Here the CDR3 reads CASSPGQGYSNQPQHF. The CDR3 nucleotides are TGTGCCAGCAGCCCCGGACAGGGCTATAGCAATCAGCCCCAGCATTTT. The whole variable domain, remainder taken from reference TRBV7-8 and TRBJ1-5, is GAGVSQSPRYKVAKRGQDVALRCDPISGHVSLFWYQQALGQGPEFLTYFQNEAQLDKSGLPSDRFFAERPEGSVSTLKIQRTQQEDSAVYLCASSPGQGYSNQPQHFGDGTRLSIL.

This chain uses TRBV28 with TRBJ2-5; a weak D match, TRBD1 (5 bases). CDR1 and CDR2 (germline): MDHEN, SYDVKM. The CDR3 is 15 residues long. Between the trimmed V and J ends, which lost 2 bases and 1 base, there was a span of 11 bases. CDR3 bases: TGTGCCAGCAGTTTAGGGGCGGAAAGCCAAGAGACCCAGTACTTC. Amino acids: CASSLGAESQETQYF. The variable domain in full, with the rest retrieved from reference TRBV28 and TRBJ2-5, is DVKVTQSSRYLVKRTGEKVFLECVQDMDHENMFWYRQDPGLGLRLIYFSYDVKMKEKGDIPEGYSVSREKKERFSLILESASTNQTSMYLCASSLGAESQETQYFGPGTRLLVL.

The J gene is TRBJ2-2, the V gene TRBV6-1; 7 bases align to TRBD1. The V gene's germline CDR1 is MNHNS and CDR2 SASEGT. V gave up 4 bases and J gave up 3 bases; unmatched junction bases: 2. This CDR3 region has 14 residues. CDR3 residues: CASSGQGDTGELFF. CDR3 DNA sequence: TGTGCCAGCAGTGGCCAGGGGGACACCGGGGAGCTGTTTTTT.

This chain links TRBV14 with TRBJ2-2; 10 nucleotides agree with TRBD1. The CDR3 has 15 amino acids. Trimming at V came to 8 bases and at J to 5 bases, leaving 8 bases not matched to a gene. Germline-derived CDR1 and CDR2 are SGHDN and FVKESK. The CDR3 nucleotides read TGTGCCAGCCGGGGACCGGGACAGGGGACCGGGGAGCTGTTTTTT. Translating it yields CASRGPGQGTGELFF.

The V call is TRBV19, the J call TRBJ2-7; no clear D. Germline V lookup: CDR1 LNHDA, CDR2 SQIVND (reference sequence). Trimming pared 4 bases from V and 2 bases from J, leaving 3 bases between. The CDR3 consists of 11 residues. CDR3 in DNA: TGTGCCAGTAGTACCGCCTACGAGCAGTACTTC. Translation: CASSTAYEQYF.

This rearrangement joins TRBV9 to TRBJ1-2, with TRBD1 matching 7 bases. This CDR3 has 15 residues. The germline V gene has CDR1 SGDLS and CDR2 YYNGEE. Trimming cost V 0 bases and J 5 bases; bases outside gene matches: 7. CDR3 protein: CASSVGQGKGYGYTF. In DNA, the CDR3 is TGTGCCAGCAGCGTAGGACAGGGAAAGGGGTATGGCTACACCTTC.

Concerning this clone: An end of the junction does not agree with germline; a read error may underlie this. V gene TRBV27 combines with J gene TRBJ1-1, with a possible D match to TRBD1 (6 bases). CDR1 is MNHEY, CDR2 SMNVEV, per germline (reference sequence). This CDR3 comprises 14 residues. The CDR3 bases are TGTGCCAGCAGTTATATATGGGGGGGCGCTGAGGCTTTCTTT. Encoded protein: CASSYIWGGAEAFF.

The rearrangement uses TRBV5-6 and TRBJ1-2, with TRBD1 matching over 7 bases. The CDR3 consists of 16 residues. V lost 2 bases, J lost 4 bases, and 11 bases stayed unmatched. Germline values: CDR1 SGHDT, CDR2 YYEEEE. In DNA form, the CDR3 reads TGTGCCAGCAGCTTTGGGTATGAAGGGACAGCCTATGGCTACACCTTC. Translating it yields CASSFGYEGTAYGYTF.

Only a few counts were recorded for this clone. V gene TRBV6-1 combines with J gene TRBJ1-1; 8 bases are a match to TRBD1. Germline CDR1 MNHNS, CDR2 SASEGT. V shed 8 bases, J shed 4 bases, and the junction held 9 bases outside the gene matches. The CDR3 consists of 14 residues. The CDR3 spells CASGDQTGATEAFF. The CDR3 nucleotides are TGTGCCAGCGGGGACCAGACAGGGGCCACTGAAGCTTTCTTT.

This rearrangement joins TRBV2 to TRBJ1-6; no definite D call. The germline V gene has CDR1 SNHLY and CDR2 FYNNEI. The CDR3 has 14 residues. V lost 4 bases and J lost 7, with 11 bases in between. The CDR3 DNA sequence: TGTGCCAGCAGTGCAACCAGGTTCAATTCACCCCTCCACTTT. Translated: CASSATRFNSPLHF.